These T cell receptor beta chains were read from a single sample in a study of blood T cell repertoires in COVID-19. The table came from immunoSEQ multiplex PCR; TCRdb's copy has only in-frame clones and leaves some out. In the table there are about 65,000 clones, about 82% of which are singletons. The sample consisted of peripheral blood. These receptors were obtained from a human donor in a cohort sampled during active COVID-19. Each CDR3 is given without its conserved first and last residue. Fields, in order: J gene, V gene, CDR3 protein.

TRBJ2-2 | TRBV19 | ASKTWGRGMYTGELF
TRBJ2-2 | TRBV7-7 | ASSFAGVGTGELF
TRBJ1-4 | TRBV7-9 | ASSRSRTPTTNEKLF
TRBJ1-6 | TRBV2 | ASGETYNSPLH
TRBJ2-1 | TRBV30 | AWSGSGGAQSLF
TRBJ2-1 | TRBV27 | ASSFYSPKKRNEQF
TRBJ2-5 | TRBV3-1/TRBV3-2 | ASSQGLAGRQETQY
TRBJ2-2 | TRBV27 | ASRNTGSSAGELF
TRBJ1-6 | TRBV5-1 | ASNSGTGYSPLH
TRBJ2-5 | TRBV6-2/TRBV6-3 | ASSYSSVEETQY
TRBJ1-4 | TRBV7-9 | ASKPPGVSTNEKLF
TRBJ1-1 | TRBV19 | ASRDRGYTEAF
TRBJ2-3 | TRBV4-1 | ASSQEGGSADTQY
TRBJ1-1 | TRBV28 | ASTRRGVSTEAF
TRBJ2-1 | TRBV29-1 | SVEWLAGGSSSYNEQF
TRBJ1-2 | TRBV5-8 | ASSLVSDLGRTGD
TRBJ1-2 | TRBV18 | ASSPSTGYT
TRBJ1-2 | TRBV3-1/TRBV3-2 | ASRRTGDGYT
TRBJ1-1 | TRBV6-6 | ASSLRQGGLGTEAF
TRBJ1-6 | TRBV19 | ASHPRVLFGNSPLH
TRBJ2-5 | TRBV28 | ASSAPSPRGTQY
TRBJ2-5 | TRBV11-2 | ASSQDLLREETQY
TRBJ1-5 | TRBV7-2 | ASSNDRASNQPQH
TRBJ1-2 | TRBV5-4 | ASSLGAGQDGYT
TRBJ2-5 | TRBV5-1 | ASSVQRGQETQY
TRBJ2-1 | TRBV9 | ASSVGSGGYNEQF
TRBJ1-6 | TRBV20-1 | SASAPAGGNSPLH
TRBJ2-1 | TRBV30 | AWSPGQTSYNEQF
TRBJ2-1 | TRBV3-1/TRBV3-2 | ASSQGLFTTGRTEQF
TRBJ1-2 | TRBV6-2/TRBV6-3 | ASSYSGRNYGYT
TRBJ2-5 | TRBV12-5 | ASGLFGQTQY
TRBJ1-5 | TRBV7-9 | ASSLGDSFNQPQH
TRBJ2-3 | TRBV5-6 | ASSLPGQVGADTQY
TRBJ2-3 | TRBV9 | ASSGWDRSNTDTQY
TRBJ1-6 | TRBV30 | AWKKRQGIVYNSPLH
TRBJ1-2 | TRBV28 | ASSLRGSWGYT
TRBJ2-3 | TRBV19 | ASGGEGSLLTDTQY
TRBJ2-3 | TRBV3-1/TRBV3-2 | ASSPPSGLAGRDTQY
TRBJ2-2 | TRBV7-2 | ASRPTGGNTGELF
TRBJ2-3 | TRBV6-2/TRBV6-3 | ASSSRDRELDTQY
TRBJ2-7 | TRBV5-6 | ASSPARQGAYEQY